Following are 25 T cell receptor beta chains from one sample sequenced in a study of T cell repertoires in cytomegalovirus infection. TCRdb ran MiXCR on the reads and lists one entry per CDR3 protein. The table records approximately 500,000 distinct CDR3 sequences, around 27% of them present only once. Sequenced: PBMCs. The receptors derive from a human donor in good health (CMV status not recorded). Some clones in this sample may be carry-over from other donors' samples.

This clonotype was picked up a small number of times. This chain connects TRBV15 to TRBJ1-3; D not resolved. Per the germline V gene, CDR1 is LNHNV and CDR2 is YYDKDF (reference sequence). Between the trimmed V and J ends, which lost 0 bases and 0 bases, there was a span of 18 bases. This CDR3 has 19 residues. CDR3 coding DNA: TGTGCCACCAGCAGAGATGGGCTCGGCCGATGGTACTCTGGAAACACCATATATTTT. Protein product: CATSRDGLGRWYSGNTIYF.

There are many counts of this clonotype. CDR3 in amino acids: CASSYSAQGVYVHF. CDR3 in DNA: TGTGCCAGCAGTTACTCGGCGCAGGGGGTTTATGTCCACTTT. The chain employs TRBV6-5 and TRBJ1-6; 7 positions match TRBD1. V lost 0 bases, J lost 17 bases, and 10 bases stayed unmatched. The length of the CDR3 is 14 residues. Germline V gives CDR1 MNHEY, CDR2 SVGAGI.

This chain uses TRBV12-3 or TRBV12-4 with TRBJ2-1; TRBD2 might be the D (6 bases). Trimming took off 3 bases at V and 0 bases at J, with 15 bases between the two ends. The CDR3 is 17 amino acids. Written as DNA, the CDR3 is TGTGCCAGCAGTTTTCTCGGGTCGGGACTCTCCTACAATGAGCAGTTCTTC. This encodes CASSFLGSGLSYNEQFF.

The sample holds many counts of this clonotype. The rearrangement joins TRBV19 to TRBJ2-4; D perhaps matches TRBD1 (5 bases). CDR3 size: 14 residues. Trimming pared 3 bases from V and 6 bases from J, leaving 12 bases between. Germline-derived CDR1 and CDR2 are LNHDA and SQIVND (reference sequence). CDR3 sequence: CASSMSRDRNIQYF. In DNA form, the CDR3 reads TGTGCCAGTAGTATGTCCAGGGATCGAAACATTCAGTACTTC.

CDR3 in DNA: TGTGCCAGCAGCGGAAGACTAGCGGGAGTTTTAGGGGAGCTGTTTTTT. It is translated as CASSGRLAGVLGELFF. The V gene is TRBV9, the J gene TRBJ2-2; 12 bases are a match to TRBD2. V shed 3 bases and J 8 bases; nucleotides not matched to a gene: 8. This CDR3 is 16 amino acids long. Per germline, CDR1 SGDLS and CDR2 YYNGEE.

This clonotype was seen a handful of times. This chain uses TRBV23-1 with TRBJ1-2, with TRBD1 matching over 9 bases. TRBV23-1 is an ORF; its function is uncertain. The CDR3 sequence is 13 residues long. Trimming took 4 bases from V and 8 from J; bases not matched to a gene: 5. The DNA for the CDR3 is TGCGCCAGCAGTCGCTCGACAGGGGGAGGCTACACCTTC. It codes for CASSRSTGGGYTF.

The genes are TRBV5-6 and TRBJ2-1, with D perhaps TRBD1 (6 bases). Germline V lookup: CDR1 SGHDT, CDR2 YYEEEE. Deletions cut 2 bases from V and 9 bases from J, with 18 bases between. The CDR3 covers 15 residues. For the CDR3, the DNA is TGTGCCAGCAGCTTCGTTATTCAGGGGTCCGGTGAGCAGTTCTTC. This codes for CASSFVIQGSGEQFF.

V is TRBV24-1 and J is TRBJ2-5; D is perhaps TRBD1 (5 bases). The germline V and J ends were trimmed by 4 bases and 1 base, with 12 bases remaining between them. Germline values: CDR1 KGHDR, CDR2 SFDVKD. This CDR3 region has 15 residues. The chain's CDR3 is CATSEPGRGQETQYF. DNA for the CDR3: TGTGCCACCAGTGAACCAGGGCGCGGCCAAGAGACCCAGTACTTC.

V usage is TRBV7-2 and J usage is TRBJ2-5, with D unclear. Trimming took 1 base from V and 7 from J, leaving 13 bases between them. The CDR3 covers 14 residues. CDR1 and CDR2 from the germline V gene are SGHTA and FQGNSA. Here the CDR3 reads CASSLVGGPGTQYF. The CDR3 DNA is TGTGCCAGCAGCTTAGTAGGCGGCCCAGGGACCCAGTACTTC.

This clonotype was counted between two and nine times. The CDR3 reads CASSEGVIGEKLFF. CDR3 nucleotides: TGTGCCAGCAGCGAAGGGGTCATTGGAGAAAAACTGTTTTTT. The V gene is TRBV7-2, the J gene TRBJ1-4; tentative D call: TRBD1 (5 bases). Trimming cost V 5 bases and J 8 bases, with 15 bases left between them. From germline, CDR1 is SGHTA and CDR2 FQGNSA. This CDR3 has 14 residues.

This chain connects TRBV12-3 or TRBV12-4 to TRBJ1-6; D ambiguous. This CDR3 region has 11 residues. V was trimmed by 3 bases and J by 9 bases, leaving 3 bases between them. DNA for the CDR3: TGTGCCAGCAGTTTCAGTTCACCCCTCCACTTT. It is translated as CASSFSSPLHF.

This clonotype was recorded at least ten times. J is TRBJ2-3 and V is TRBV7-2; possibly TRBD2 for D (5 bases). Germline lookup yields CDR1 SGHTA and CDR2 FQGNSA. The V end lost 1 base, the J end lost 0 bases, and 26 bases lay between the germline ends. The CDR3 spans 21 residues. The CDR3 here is CASSLGVAPGPAALSTDTQYF. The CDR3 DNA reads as TGTGCCAGCAGCTTAGGTGTCGCGCCGGGCCCAGCGGCGCTTAGCACAGATACGCAGTATTTT.

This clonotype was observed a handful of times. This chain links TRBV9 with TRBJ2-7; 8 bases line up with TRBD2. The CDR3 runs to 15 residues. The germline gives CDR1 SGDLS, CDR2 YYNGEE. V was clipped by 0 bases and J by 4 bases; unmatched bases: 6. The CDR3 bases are TGTGCCAGCAGCGTAGAGACTAGCGCGTTGTACGAGCAGTACTTC. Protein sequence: CASSVETSALYEQYF.

Here the CDR3 reads CASSPLTQQPQHF. In DNA form, the CDR3 reads TGTGCCAGCAGTCCCCTCACCCAACAGCCCCAGCATTTT. The chain uses TRBV27 and TRBJ1-5, with D uncertain. The V gene lost 5 bases and the J gene lost 7 bases, with 12 bases spanning the gap. Germline V gene sequence: CDR1 MNHEY, CDR2 SMNVEV (reference sequence). There are 13 residues in the CDR3.

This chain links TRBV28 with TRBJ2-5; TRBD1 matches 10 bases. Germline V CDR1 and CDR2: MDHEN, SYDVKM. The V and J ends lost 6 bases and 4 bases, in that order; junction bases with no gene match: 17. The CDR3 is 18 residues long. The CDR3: CASSRDRGQVIGRETQYF. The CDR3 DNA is TGTGCCAGCAGCCGCGACAGGGGGCAAGTGATCGGGCGAGAGACCCAGTACTTC.

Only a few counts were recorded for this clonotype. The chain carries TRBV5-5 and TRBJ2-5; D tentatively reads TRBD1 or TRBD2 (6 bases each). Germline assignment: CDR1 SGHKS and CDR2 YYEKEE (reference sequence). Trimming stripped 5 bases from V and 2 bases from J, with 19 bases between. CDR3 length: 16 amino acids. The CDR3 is CASRVGGSNLQETQYF. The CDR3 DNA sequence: TGTGCCAGCAGGGTCGGGGGCAGCAACCTACAAGAGACCCAGTACTTC.

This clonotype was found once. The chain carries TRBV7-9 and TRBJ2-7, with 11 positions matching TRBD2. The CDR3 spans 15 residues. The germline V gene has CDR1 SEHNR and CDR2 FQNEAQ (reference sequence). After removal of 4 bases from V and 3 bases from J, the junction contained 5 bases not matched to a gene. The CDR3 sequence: CASSSGGTSGYEQYF. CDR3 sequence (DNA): TGTGCCAGCAGCTCGGGGGGGACTAGCGGCTACGAGCAGTACTTC.

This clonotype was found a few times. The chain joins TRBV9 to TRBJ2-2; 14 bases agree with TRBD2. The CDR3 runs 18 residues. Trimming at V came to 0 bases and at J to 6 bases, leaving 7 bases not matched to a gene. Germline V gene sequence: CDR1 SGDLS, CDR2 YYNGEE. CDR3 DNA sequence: TGTGCCAGCAGCGTAGATCCGGGACTAGCGGGAGTTGCCGGGGAGCTGTTTTTT. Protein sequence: CASSVDPGLAGVAGELFF.

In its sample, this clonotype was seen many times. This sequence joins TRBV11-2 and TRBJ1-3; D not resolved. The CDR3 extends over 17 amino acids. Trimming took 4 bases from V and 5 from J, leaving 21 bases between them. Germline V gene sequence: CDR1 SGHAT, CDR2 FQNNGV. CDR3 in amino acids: CASSSPVGPLIRNTIYF. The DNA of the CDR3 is TGTGCCAGCAGCTCGCCGGTTGGACCCCTTATCAGAAACACCATATATTTT. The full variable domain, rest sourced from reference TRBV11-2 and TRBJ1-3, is EAGVAQSPRYKIIEKRQSVAFWCNPISGHATLYWYQQILGQGPKLLIQFQNNGVVDDSQLPKDRFSAERLKGVDSTLKIQPAKLEDSAVYLCASSSPVGPLIRNTIYFGEGSWLTVV.

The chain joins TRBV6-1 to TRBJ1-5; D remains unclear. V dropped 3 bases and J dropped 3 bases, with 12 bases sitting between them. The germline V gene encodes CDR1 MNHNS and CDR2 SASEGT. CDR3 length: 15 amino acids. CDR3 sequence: CASSEVYGFNQPQHF. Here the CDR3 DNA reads TGTGCCAGCAGTGAGGTTTACGGATTCAATCAGCCCCAGCATTTT.

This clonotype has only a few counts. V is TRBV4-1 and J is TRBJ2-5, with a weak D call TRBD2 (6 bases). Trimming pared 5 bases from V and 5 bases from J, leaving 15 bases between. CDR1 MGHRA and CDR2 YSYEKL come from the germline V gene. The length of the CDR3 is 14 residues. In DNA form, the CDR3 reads TGCGCCAGCAGCGTTCGGGACTGGGGTGAGACCCAGTACTTC. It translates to CASSVRDWGETQYF.

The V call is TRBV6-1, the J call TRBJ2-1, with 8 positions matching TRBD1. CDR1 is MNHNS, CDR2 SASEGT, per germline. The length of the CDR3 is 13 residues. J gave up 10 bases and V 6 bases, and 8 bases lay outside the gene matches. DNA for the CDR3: TGTGCCAGCAGGGACAGGGCAGTCGGCGAGCAGTTCTTC. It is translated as CASRDRAVGEQFF.

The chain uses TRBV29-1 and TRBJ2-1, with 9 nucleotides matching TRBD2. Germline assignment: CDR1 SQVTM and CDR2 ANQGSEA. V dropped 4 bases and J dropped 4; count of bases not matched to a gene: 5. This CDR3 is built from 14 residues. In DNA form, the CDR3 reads TGCAGCGTTGTATCTAGCGGGGCTTACAATGAGCAGTTCTTC. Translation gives CSVVSSGAYNEQFF.

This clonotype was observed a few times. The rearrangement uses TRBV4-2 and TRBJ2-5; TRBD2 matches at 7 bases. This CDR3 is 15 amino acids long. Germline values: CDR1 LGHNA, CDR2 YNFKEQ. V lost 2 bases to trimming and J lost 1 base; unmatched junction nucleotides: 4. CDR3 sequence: CASSQFASGQETQYF. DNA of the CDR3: TGTGCCAGCAGCCAATTCGCTAGCGGCCAAGAGACCCAGTACTTC.

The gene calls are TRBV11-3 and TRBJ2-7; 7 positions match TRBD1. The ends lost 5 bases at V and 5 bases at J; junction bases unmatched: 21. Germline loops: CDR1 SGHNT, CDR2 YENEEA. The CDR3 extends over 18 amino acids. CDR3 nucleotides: TGTGCCAGCAGCGCTGGGACAGACATTACTTATGGCTTTGACGAGCAGTACGTC. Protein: CASSAGTDITYGFDEQYV.